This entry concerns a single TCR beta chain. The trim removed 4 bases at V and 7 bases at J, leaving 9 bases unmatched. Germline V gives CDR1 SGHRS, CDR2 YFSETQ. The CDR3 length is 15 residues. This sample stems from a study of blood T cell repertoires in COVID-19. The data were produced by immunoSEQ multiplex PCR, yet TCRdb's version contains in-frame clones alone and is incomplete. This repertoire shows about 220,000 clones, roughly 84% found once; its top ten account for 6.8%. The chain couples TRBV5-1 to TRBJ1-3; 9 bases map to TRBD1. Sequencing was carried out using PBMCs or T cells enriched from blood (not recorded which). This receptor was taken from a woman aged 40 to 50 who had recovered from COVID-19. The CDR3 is CASSPGDRVMNTIYF. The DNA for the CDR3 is TGCGCCAGCAGCCCCGGGGACAGGGTAATGAACACCATATATTTT.